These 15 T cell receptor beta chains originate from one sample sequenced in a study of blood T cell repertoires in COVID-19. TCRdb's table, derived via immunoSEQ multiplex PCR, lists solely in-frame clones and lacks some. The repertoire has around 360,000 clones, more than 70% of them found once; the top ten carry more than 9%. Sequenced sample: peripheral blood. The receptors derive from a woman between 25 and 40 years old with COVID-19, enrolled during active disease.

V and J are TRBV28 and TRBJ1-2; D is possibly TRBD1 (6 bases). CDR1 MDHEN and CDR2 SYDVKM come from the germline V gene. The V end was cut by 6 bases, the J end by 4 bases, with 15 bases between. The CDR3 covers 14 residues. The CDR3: CASSTTGSLYGYTF. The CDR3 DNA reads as TGTGCCAGCAGCACGACAGGTTCCCTCTATGGCTACACCTTC.

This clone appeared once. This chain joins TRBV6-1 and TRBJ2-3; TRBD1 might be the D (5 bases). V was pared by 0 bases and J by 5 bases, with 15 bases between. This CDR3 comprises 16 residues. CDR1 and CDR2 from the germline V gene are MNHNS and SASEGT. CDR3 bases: TGTGCCAGCAGTGAAGCGTTTGGACAACCTGGAGATACGCAGTATTTT. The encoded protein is CASSEAFGQPGDTQYF.

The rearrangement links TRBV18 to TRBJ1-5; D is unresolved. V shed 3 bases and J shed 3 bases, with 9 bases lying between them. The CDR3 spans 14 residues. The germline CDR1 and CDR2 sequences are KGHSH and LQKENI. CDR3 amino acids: CASSPQRSNQPQHF. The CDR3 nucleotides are TGTGCCAGCTCACCCCAGCGATCCAATCAGCCCCAGCATTTT.

This CDR3 reads CASSFTRLTETEAFF. The CDR3 DNA is TGTGCCAGCAGCTTTACCCGACTCACGGAGACTGAAGCTTTCTTT. The genes are TRBV7-2 and TRBJ1-1; D uncertain. Germline CDR1 SGHTA, CDR2 FQGNSA. Trimming took off 3 bases at V and 5 bases at J, with 16 bases between the two ends. The CDR3 is 15 amino acids.

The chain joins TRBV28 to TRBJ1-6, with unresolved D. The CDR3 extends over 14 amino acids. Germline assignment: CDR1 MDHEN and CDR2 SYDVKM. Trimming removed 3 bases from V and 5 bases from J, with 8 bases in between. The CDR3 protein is CASSFYTNNSPLHF. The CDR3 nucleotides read TGTGCCAGCAGTTTCTATACCAATAATTCACCCCTCCACTTT. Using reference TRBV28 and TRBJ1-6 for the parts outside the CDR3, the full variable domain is DVKVTQSSRYLVKRTGEKVFLECVQDMDHENMFWYRQDPGLGLRLIYFSYDVKMKEKGDIPEGYSVSREKKERFSLILESASTNQTSMYLCASSFYTNNSPLHFGNGTRLTVT.

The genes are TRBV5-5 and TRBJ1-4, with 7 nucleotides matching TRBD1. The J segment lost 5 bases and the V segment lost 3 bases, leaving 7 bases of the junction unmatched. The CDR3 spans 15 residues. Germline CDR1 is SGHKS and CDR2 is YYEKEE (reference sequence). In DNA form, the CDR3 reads TGTGCCAGCAGCTCGATGACAGGGAACAATGAAAAACTGTTTTTT. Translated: CASSSMTGNNEKLFF.

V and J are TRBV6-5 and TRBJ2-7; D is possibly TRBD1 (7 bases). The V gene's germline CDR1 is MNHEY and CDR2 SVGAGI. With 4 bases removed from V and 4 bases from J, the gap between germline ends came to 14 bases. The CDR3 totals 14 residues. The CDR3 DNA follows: TGTGCCAGCAGTTTTTACAGGGGAGGTTACGAGCAGTACTTC. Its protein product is CASSFYRGGYEQYF.

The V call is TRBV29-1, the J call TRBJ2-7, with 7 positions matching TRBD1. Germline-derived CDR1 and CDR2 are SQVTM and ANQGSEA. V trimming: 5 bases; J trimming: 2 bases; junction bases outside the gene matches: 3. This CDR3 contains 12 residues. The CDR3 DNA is TGCAGCGTTAGGACAGGACCCTACGAGCAGTACTTC. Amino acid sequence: CSVRTGPYEQYF.

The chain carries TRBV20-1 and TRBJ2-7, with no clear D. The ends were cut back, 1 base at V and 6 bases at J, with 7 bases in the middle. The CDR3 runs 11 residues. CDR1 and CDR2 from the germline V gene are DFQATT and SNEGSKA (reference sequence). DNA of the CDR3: TGCAGTGCTAGAGGTCACTCCGAGCAGTACTTC. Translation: CSARGHSEQYF.

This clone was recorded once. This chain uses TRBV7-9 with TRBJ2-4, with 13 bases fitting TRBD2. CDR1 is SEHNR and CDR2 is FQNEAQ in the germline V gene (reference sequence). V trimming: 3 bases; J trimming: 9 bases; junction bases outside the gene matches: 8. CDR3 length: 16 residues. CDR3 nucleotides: TGTGCCAGCAGCTTTGGACTAGCGGGAGTGGGAGGCATTCAGTACTTC. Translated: CASSFGLAGVGGIQYF.

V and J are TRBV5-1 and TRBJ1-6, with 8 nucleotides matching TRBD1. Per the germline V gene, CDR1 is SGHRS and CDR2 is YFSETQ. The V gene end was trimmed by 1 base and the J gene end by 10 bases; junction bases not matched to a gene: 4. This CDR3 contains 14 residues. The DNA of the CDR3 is TGCGCCAGCAGCTTGACAGGGGGGGGATCACCCCTCCACTTT. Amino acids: CASSLTGGGSPLHF.

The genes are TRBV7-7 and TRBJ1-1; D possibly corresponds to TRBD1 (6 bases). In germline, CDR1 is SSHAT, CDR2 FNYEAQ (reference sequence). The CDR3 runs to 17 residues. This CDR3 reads CASAGGGSNNLNTEAFF. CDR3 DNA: TGTGCTAGTGCGGGGGGCGGGTCGAACAACCTAAACACTGAAGCTTTCTTT.

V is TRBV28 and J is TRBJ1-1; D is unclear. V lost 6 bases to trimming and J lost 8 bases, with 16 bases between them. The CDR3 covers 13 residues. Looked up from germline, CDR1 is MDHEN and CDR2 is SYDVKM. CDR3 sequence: CASSNLRRQEAFF. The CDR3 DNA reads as TGTGCCAGCAGCAATCTCCGGCGGCAGGAAGCTTTCTTT. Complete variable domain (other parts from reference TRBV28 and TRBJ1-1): DVKVTQSSRYLVKRTGEKVFLECVQDMDHENMFWYRQDPGLGLRLIYFSYDVKMKEKGDIPEGYSVSREKKERFSLILESASTNQTSMYLCASSNLRRQEAFFGQGTRLTVV.

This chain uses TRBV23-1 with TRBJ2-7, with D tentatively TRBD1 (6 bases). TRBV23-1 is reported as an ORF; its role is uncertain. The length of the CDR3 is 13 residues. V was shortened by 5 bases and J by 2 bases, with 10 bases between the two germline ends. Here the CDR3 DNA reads TGCGCCAGCAGTGACAGGACCACCTACGAGCAGTACTTC. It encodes CASSDRTTYEQYF.

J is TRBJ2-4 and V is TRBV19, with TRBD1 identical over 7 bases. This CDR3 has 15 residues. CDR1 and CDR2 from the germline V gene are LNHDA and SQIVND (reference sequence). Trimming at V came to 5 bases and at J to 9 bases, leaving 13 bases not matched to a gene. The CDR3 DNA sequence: TGTGCCAGTAGTCGGAGTAGGGGGCCCGGGATCATTCAGTACTTC. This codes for CASSRSRGPGIIQYF.